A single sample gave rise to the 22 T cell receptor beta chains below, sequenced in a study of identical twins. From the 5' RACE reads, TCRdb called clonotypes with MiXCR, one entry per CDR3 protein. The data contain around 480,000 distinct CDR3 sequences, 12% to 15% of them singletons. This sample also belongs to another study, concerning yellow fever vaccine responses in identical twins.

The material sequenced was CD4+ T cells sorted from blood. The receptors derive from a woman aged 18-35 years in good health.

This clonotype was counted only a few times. The DNA for the CDR3 is TGTGCCACCACAACCTCTGGGGCCAACGTCCTGACTTTC. Residues: CATTTSGANVLTF. The chain is built from TRBV19 and TRBJ2-6; D remains ambiguous. The ends were cut back, 10 bases at V and 0 bases at J, with 7 bases in the middle. There are 13 residues in the CDR3. Germline CDR1 is LNHDA and CDR2 is SQIVND (reference sequence).

The CDR3 here is CSASGDVPNYGYTF. Written as DNA, the CDR3 is TGCAGTGCTAGTGGTGACGTACCTAACTATGGCTACACCTTC. The chain carries TRBV20-1 and TRBJ1-2; D is undetermined. V was pared by 3 bases and J by 0 bases, with 11 bases between. The CDR3 totals 14 residues. CDR1 and CDR2 from the germline V gene are DFQATT and SNEGSKA (reference sequence).

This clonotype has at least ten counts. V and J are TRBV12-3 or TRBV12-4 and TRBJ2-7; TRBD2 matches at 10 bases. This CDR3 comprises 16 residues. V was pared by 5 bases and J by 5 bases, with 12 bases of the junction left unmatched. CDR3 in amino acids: CASSPTSGSVEDEQYF. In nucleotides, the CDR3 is TGTGCCAGCAGTCCGACTAGCGGGTCAGTTGAGGACGAGCAGTACTTC.

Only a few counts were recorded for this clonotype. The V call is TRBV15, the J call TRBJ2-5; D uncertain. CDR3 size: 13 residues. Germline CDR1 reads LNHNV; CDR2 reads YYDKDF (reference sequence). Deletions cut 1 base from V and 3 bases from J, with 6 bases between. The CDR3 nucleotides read TGTGCCACCAGCAGAGTGGCGGAAGAGACCCAGTACTTC. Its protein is CATSRVAEETQYF.

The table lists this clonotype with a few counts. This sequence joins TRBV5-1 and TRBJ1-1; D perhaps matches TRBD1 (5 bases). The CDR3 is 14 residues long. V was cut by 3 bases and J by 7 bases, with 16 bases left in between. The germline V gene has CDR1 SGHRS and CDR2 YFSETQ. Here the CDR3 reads CASSYSGASNEAFF. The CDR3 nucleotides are TGCGCCAGCAGCTATAGCGGGGCCTCAAATGAAGCTTTCTTT.

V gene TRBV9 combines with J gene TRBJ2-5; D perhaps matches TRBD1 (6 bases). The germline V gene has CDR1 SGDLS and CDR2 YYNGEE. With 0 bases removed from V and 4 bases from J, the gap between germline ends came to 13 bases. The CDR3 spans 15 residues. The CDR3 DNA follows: TGTGCCAGCAGCGTAGTGGGGGCTGCTCGAGAGACCCAGTACTTC. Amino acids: CASSVVGAARETQYF. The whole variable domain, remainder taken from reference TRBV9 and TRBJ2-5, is DSGVTQTPKHLITATGQRVTLRCSPRSGDLSVYWYQQSLDQGLQFLIQYYNGEERAKGNILERFSAQQFPDLHSELNLSSLELGDSALYFCASSVVGAARETQYFGPGTRLLVL.

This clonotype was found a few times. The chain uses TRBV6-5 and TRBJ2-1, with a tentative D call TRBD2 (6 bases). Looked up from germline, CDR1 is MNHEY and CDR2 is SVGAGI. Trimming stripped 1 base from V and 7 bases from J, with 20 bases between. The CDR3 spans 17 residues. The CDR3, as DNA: TGTGCCAGCAGTTACTTGGGGATGGGACTCTCGGAGAATGAGCAGTTCTTC. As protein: CASSYLGMGLSENEQFF.

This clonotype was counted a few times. The CDR3 nucleotides read TGTGCCAGCAGCTTAGAGTCGTTGTCCCTGTTGGGCACCATATATTTT. This codes for CASSLESLSLLGTIYF. J is TRBJ1-3 and V is TRBV7-9; unclear D gene. The germline CDR1 and CDR2 sequences are SEHNR and FQNEAQ (reference sequence). V was shortened by 1 base and J by 9 bases, with 19 bases between the two germline ends. The CDR3 length is 16 residues. The whole variable domain, filled in from reference TRBV7-9 and TRBJ1-3, reads DTGVSQNPRHKITKRGQNVTFRCDPISEHNRLYWYRQTLGQGPEFLTYFQNEAQLEKSRLLSDRFSAERPKGSFSTLEIQRTEQGDSAMYLCASSLESLSLLGTIYFGEGSWLTVV.

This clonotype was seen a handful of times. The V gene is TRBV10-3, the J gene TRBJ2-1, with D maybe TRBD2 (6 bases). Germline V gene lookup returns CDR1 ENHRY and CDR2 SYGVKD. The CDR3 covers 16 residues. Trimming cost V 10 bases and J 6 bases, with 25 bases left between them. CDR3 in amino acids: CATTSGLGSNSNEQFF. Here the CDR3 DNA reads TGTGCCACTACCAGCGGGTTGGGGTCCAACTCCAATGAGCAGTTCTTC.

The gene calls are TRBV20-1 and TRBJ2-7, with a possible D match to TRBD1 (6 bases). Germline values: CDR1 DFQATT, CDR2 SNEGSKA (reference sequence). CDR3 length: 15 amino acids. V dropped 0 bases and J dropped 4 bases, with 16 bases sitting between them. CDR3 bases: TGCAGTGCTAGAGATTCAGGACAGAGTGGGTACGAGCAGTACTTC. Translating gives CSARDSGQSGYEQYF.

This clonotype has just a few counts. CDR3 region: CATSDPDRAGAKNIQYF. In nucleotides, the CDR3 is TGTGCCACCAGTGACCCCGACAGGGCGGGGGCCAAAAACATTCAGTACTTC. The chain carries TRBV24-1 and TRBJ2-4, with a tentative D call TRBD1 (7 bases). The CDR3 is 17 amino acids. Trimming pared 4 bases from V and 1 base from J, leaving 16 bases between. The V gene's germline CDR1 is KGHDR and CDR2 SFDVKD.

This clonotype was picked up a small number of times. The CDR3 protein is CASSLEQRGAPEYF. The CDR3 DNA reads TGTGCCAGCAGCTTAGAGCAGCGGGGGGCCCCTGAGTACTTC. The V call is TRBV7-2, the J call TRBJ2-7; 9 bases map to TRBD2. With 1 base clipped from V and 11 bases from J, the junction kept 9 bases outside the gene matches. CDR3 length: 14 residues. Germline lookup yields CDR1 SGHTA and CDR2 FQGNSA.

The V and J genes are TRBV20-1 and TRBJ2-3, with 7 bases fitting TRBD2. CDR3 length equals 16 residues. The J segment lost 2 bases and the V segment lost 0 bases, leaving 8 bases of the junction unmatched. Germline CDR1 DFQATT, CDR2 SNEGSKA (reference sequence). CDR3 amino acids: CSARDVQRDNTDTQYF. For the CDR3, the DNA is TGCAGTGCTAGAGACGTACAGCGGGATAACACAGATACGCAGTATTTT.

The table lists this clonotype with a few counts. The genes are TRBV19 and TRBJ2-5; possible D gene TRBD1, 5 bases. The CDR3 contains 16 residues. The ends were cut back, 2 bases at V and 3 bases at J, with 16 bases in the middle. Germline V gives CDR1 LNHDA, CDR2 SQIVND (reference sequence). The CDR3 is CASSIRSGLPKETQYF. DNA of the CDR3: TGTGCCAGTAGTATAAGGTCAGGGCTTCCGAAAGAGACCCAGTACTTC.

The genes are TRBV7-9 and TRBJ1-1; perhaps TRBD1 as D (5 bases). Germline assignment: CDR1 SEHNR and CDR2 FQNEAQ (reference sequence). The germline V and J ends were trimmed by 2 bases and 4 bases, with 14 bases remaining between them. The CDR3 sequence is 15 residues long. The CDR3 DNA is TGTGCCAGCAGCTTAAATTCAGGGTGGGGCACTGAAGCTTTCTTT. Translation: CASSLNSGWGTEAFF.

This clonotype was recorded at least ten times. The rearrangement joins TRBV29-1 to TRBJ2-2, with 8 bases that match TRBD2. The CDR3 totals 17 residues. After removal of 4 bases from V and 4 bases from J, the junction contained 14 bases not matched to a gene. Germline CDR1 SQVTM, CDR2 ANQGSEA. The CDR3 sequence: CSVGGGRASGFTGELFF. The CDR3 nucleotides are TGCAGCGTTGGCGGGGGAAGGGCTAGCGGGTTCACCGGGGAGCTGTTTTTT.

The CDR3 coding sequence is TGTGCCAGCAGCACTTACGGGACTAGCGGGTTCAATGAGCAGTTCTTC. Translating it yields CASSTYGTSGFNEQFF. The chain recombines TRBV7-9 with TRBJ2-1, with 12 bases matching TRBD2. The germline V gene has CDR1 SEHNR and CDR2 FQNEAQ (reference sequence). V trimming: 5 bases; J trimming: 6 bases; junction bases outside the gene matches: 8. The CDR3 is 16 residues long.

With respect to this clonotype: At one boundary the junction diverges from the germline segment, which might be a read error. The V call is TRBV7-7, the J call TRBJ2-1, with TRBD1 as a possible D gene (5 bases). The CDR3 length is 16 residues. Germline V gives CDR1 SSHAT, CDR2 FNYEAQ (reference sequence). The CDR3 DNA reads TGTGCTAGCAGCTTAGGACACTCGGTGTGTGTTGATGAGCAGTTCTTC. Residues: CASSLGHSVCVDEQFF.

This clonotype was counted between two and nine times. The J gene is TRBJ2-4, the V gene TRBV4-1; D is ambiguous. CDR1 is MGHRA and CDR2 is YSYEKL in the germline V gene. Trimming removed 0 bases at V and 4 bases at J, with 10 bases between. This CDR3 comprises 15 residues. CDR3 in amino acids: CASSQEGLLKNIQYF. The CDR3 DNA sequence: TGCGCCAGCAGCCAAGAGGGATTGCTTAAAAACATTCAGTACTTC.

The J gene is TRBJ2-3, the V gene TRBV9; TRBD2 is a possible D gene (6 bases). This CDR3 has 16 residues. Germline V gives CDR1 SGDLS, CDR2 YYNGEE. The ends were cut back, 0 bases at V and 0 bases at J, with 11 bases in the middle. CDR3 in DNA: TGTGCCAGCAGCGTAGTTACGGGAGTGAGCACAGATACGCAGTATTTT. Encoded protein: CASSVVTGVSTDTQYF.

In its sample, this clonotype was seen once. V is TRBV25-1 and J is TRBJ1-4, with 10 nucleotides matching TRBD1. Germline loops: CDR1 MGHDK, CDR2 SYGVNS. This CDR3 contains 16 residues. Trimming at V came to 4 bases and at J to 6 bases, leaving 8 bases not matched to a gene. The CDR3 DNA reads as TGTGCCAGCAGTGCGGTACGAGGGACAGGGGATGAAAAACTGTTTTTT. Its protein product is CASSAVRGTGDEKLFF.

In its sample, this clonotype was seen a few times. The CDR3 protein is CASSQGRQGDEETQYF. The CDR3 DNA reads as TGTGCCAGCAGCCAAGGCCGACAGGGTGATGAAGAGACCCAGTACTTC. This chain uses TRBV14 with TRBJ2-5, with 7 bases that match TRBD1. The V segment lost 1 base and the J segment 3 bases; nucleotides outside the gene matches: 8. Germline CDR1 reads SGHDN; CDR2 reads FVKESK. The CDR3 runs to 16 residues.